The 20 T cell receptor beta chains presented below share a single source sample, sequenced in a study of T cells in Graves' hyperthyroidism and ophthalmopathy. Amplification yielded TCR beta CDR3 regions, with RNA transcripts as the source. First-round RT-PCR targeting the TCR CDR3 was performed with the HTBI primer set. Via MiXCR, TCRdb re-called the multiplex PCR reads, giving one row per CDR3 protein. The sample yields roughly 500,000 distinct CDR3 sequences, about 46% seen once. Sequences were obtained from peripheral blood or thyroid tissue (not recorded which). The receptors shown here come from an adult woman with Graves' disease, either hyperthyroidism or ophthalmopathy (not recorded which).

The CDR3 sequence: CASSPGTPRETQYF. CDR3 DNA sequence: TGTGCCAGCAGTCCCGGGACACCGCGAGAGACCCAGTACTTC. This chain joins TRBV6-2 or TRBV6-3 and TRBJ2-5; tentatively, D is TRBD1 (6 bases). The CDR3 is 14 residues long. Germline V gene lookup returns CDR1 MNHEY and CDR2 SVGEGT. The V and J ends lost 5 bases and 4 bases respectively, with 14 bases between them.

This clonotype was observed a few times. For the CDR3, the DNA is TGTGCCAGCGTCACGACAGAGTACTATGGCTACACCTTC. Protein product: CASVTTEYYGYTF. The rearrangement uses TRBV6-5 and TRBJ1-2, with a weak D call TRBD1 (5 bases). The CDR3 is 13 amino acids. The V gene lost 8 bases and the J gene lost 3 bases, with 13 bases spanning the gap. Germline V lookup: CDR1 MNHEY, CDR2 SVGAGI.

This sequence joins TRBV5-1 and TRBJ1-5; D is unclear. Trimming removed 4 bases at V and 6 bases at J, with 14 bases between. The CDR3 loop spans 14 amino acids. Per the germline V gene, CDR1 is SGHRS and CDR2 is YFSETQ. In nucleotides, the CDR3 is TGCGCCAGCAGCAGCCTGGGTGGCAGTCAGCCCCAGCATTTT. It yields the protein CASSSLGGSQPQHF.

This clonotype was seen at least ten times. This chain connects TRBV15 to TRBJ1-1; D is ambiguous. Germline-derived CDR1 and CDR2 are LNHNV and YYDKDF (reference sequence). Trimming took 2 bases from V and 2 from J, leaving 12 bases between them. This CDR3 region has 15 residues. The CDR3 sequence: CATSRPRHTNTEAFF. CDR3 nucleotide sequence: TGTGCCACCAGCAGACCACGACACACCAACACTGAAGCTTTCTTT.

The chain recombines TRBV11-2 with TRBJ1-2, with no clear D. Trimming pared 5 bases from V and 2 bases from J, leaving 9 bases between. Germline CDR1 reads SGHAT; CDR2 reads FQNNGV. CDR3 length equals 13 residues. The CDR3 coding sequence is TGTGCCAGCAGCCATCCCGGCAACTATGGCTACACCTTC. This gives the protein CASSHPGNYGYTF.

This clonotype was seen just once. This chain links TRBV29-1 with TRBJ2-7, with TRBD1 matching over 8 bases. Germline V CDR1 and CDR2: SQVTM, ANQGSEA. Trimming took 8 bases from V and 4 from J; bases not matched to a gene: 10. The length of the CDR3 is 13 residues. The CDR3 coding sequence is TGCAGCCACGCCGACAGGGGTCCATACGAGCAGTACTTC. Encoded protein: CSHADRGPYEQYF.

The chain uses TRBV29-1 and TRBJ2-7; D gene ambiguous. Germline CDR1 SQVTM, CDR2 ANQGSEA. The CDR3 runs 14 residues. CDR3 residues: CSGQQMTRTYEQYF. Here the CDR3 DNA reads TGCAGTGGGCAGCAGATGACAAGAACCTACGAGCAGTACTTC.

This rearrangement joins TRBV13 to TRBJ2-2; maybe TRBD1 (5 bases). The V gene's germline CDR1 is PRHDT and CDR2 FYEKMQ (reference sequence). The CDR3 has 13 amino acids. The V gene lost 4 bases and the J gene lost 7 bases, with 10 bases spanning the gap. CDR3 region: CASSSRVYGELFF. The CDR3, as DNA: TGTGCCAGCAGCTCCAGGGTATACGGGGAGCTGTTTTTT.

This clonotype was picked up many times. The chain carries TRBV5-1 and TRBJ2-5; D is perhaps TRBD2 (5 bases). CDR3 length equals 13 residues. V was cut by 4 bases and J by 5 bases, with 12 bases left in between. Per germline, CDR1 SGHRS and CDR2 YFSETQ. The CDR3 is CASSEGSTETQYF. The CDR3 DNA follows: TGCGCCAGCAGCGAGGGCAGTACGGAGACCCAGTACTTC.

The genes are TRBV29-1 and TRBJ1-6; D uncertain. Trimming shortened V by 4 bases and J by 9 bases, and 13 bases separated the two germline ends. There are 13 residues in the CDR3. Germline V gene lookup returns CDR1 SQVTM and CDR2 ANQGSEA. This CDR3 is CSVARSSGSPLHF. In DNA form, the CDR3 reads TGCAGCGTTGCACGCTCTTCGGGTTCACCCCTCCACTTT.

This rearrangement joins TRBV7-2 to TRBJ1-1; D is possibly TRBD1 (5 bases). Germline assignment: CDR1 SGHTA and CDR2 FQGNSA. The CDR3 runs 16 residues. V gave up 1 base and J gave up 2 bases, with 14 bases separating them. DNA of the CDR3: TGTGCCAGCAGCTTAGGGGCAGGGTCTGGAAACACTGAAGCTTTCTTT. Amino acids: CASSLGAGSGNTEAFF.

This clonotype showed up just a few times. The chain has TRBV6-2 or TRBV6-3 and TRBJ2-7; the match to TRBD2 covers 7 bases. In germline, CDR1 is MNHEY, CDR2 SVGEGT. V gave up 5 bases and J gave up 5 bases; unmatched junction bases: 9. This CDR3 has 14 residues. For the CDR3, the DNA is TGTGCCAGCAGTACCGTAGGCGGGAGCGACGAGCAGTACTTC. Translated, it gives CASSTVGGSDEQYF.

This chain links TRBV15 with TRBJ2-5; the match to TRBD2 covers 7 bases. Germline values: CDR1 LNHNV, CDR2 YYDKDF (reference sequence). There are 14 residues in the CDR3. V lost 5 bases, J lost 4 bases, and 7 bases stayed unmatched. CDR3 region: CATSVPGGRETQYF. CDR3 nucleotide sequence: TGTGCCACCAGCGTCCCCGGGGGGAGAGAGACCCAGTACTTC.

The sample holds many counts of this clonotype. V gene TRBV20-1 combines with J gene TRBJ2-2; no clear D. Deletions cut 1 base from V and 7 bases from J, with 10 bases between. The CDR3 covers 13 residues. CDR1 is DFQATT and CDR2 is SNEGSKA in the germline V gene (reference sequence). The CDR3 nucleotides are TGCAGTGCTAGAGGGCCGGGTGGCGGGGAGCTGTTTTTT. Protein: CSARGPGGGELFF.

In its sample, this clonotype was seen many times. This sequence joins TRBV20-1 and TRBJ1-6; D possibly corresponds to TRBD1 (5 bases). This CDR3 has 15 amino acids. V lost 2 bases, J lost 0 bases, and 8 bases lay in between. The V gene's germline CDR1 is DFQATT and CDR2 SNEGSKA (reference sequence). Written as DNA, the CDR3 is TGCAGTGCTAGACCGGGGGGCTCCTATAATTCACCCCTCCACTTT. Translating it yields CSARPGGSYNSPLHF.

The V call is TRBV12-3 or TRBV12-4, the J call TRBJ2-2, with D hard to call. The CDR3 runs to 12 residues. With 6 bases removed from V and 6 bases from J, the gap between germline ends came to 8 bases. The chain's CDR3 is CASRPTSGELFF. Written as DNA, the CDR3 is TGTGCCAGCAGGCCAACGTCCGGGGAGCTGTTTTTT.

V and J are TRBV7-9 and TRBJ2-2; D unclear. The CDR3 spans 14 residues. Trimming took 6 bases from V and 5 from J, leaving 13 bases between them. The V gene's germline CDR1 is SEHNR and CDR2 FQNEAQ (reference sequence). CDR3 in amino acids: CASSVVRATGELFF. CDR3 nucleotides: TGTGCCAGCAGTGTTGTTAGGGCAACCGGGGAGCTGTTTTTT.

In nucleotides, the CDR3 is TGTGCCAGCAGCCAACCCCCTCGCCAACAGGGTTATGGCTACACCTTC. It translates to CASSQPPRQQGYGYTF. The chain joins TRBV4-2 to TRBJ1-2; maybe TRBD1 (6 bases). Germline CDR1 and CDR2: LGHNA and YNFKEQ. V dropped 2 bases and J dropped 5 bases, with 18 bases sitting between them. This CDR3 spans 16 amino acids.

The chain combines TRBV11-2 with TRBJ2-7; 12 nucleotides match TRBD2. The DNA end is a closer match to TRBJ2-1, so the J assignment may be wrong. Germline-derived CDR1 and CDR2 are SGHAT and FQNNGV. The CDR3 extends over 14 amino acids. The CDR3 nucleotides are TGTGCCAGCAGAGGCGTACTAGCGGGAGGTGAGCAGTTCTTC. Amino acids: CASRGVLAGGEQFF.

CDR3 bases: TGTGCCAGCAGCCGCGACGACAGGAACAATCAGCCCCAGCATTTT. Translation gives CASSRDDRNNQPQHF. V is TRBV9 and J is TRBJ1-5, with a possible D match to TRBD1 (6 bases). Trimming took off 4 bases at V and 3 bases at J, with 14 bases between the two ends. This CDR3 spans 15 amino acids. The germline gives CDR1 SGDLS, CDR2 YYNGEE.